A selection of T cell receptor beta chains follows, all from one sample in a study of cytomegalovirus exposure and HLA in healthy donors. TCRdb's copy holds only in-frame clones and misses some; the assay was immunoSEQ multiplex PCR. This repertoire shows nearly 200,000 clones, about 79% found once; its top ten account for 0.098%. The sequenced material came from PBMCs. These receptors were taken from a boy between 2 and 15 years old in good health and CMV-seronegative. Each CDR3 is given with its conserved first and last residue. A D gene is named only where the DNA matches it firmly. Expanded clones get a size class; other rows say once, few or many, or leave the size out.

len	d_gene	abundance	j_gene	v_gene	CDR3nt	CDR3aa
13	-	-	TRBJ2-2	TRBV4-2	TGTGCCAGCAGCCAAAGGAGCACCGGGGAGCTGTTTTTT	CASSQRSTGELFF
11	-	-	TRBJ1-1	TRBV20-1	TGCAGTGCCAGGGCAAACACTGAAGCTTTCTTT	CSARANTEAFF
18	TRBD2	-	TRBJ2-6	TRBV7-9	TGTTCCAGCAGCTCCATAGGACTAGAAGGTAGTGGGGCCAACGTCCTGACTTTC	CSSSSIGLEGSGANVLTF
14	-	-	TRBJ1-2	TRBV5-4	TGTGCCAGCAGCTTGGCTGGGCAGATCTATGGCTACACCTTC	CASSLAGQIYGYTF
13	TRBD1	-	TRBJ1-2	TRBV6-5	TGTGCCAGCAGACGCCAGGGGGCGAAAGGCTACACCTTC	CASRRQGAKGYTF
14	-	-	TRBJ2-5	TRBV6-5	TGTGCCAGCAGTTACTCGCGAGATACGGGGACCCAGTACTTC	CASSYSRDTGTQYF
15	-	-	TRBJ1-5	TRBV19	TGTGCCAGTAGTATTTTCGACACCCCCGAAATGCCCCAGCATTTT	CASSIFDTPEMPQHF
13	-	-	TRBJ1-1	TRBV5-1	TGCGCCAGCAGCTTGGGGGCTTCCACTGAAGCTTTCTTT	CASSLGASTEAFF
16	-	once	TRBJ1-2	TRBV2	TGTGCCAGCAGTGCCACCGGGACAAACGTTAACTATGGCTACACCTTC	CASSATGTNVNYGYTF
15	-	-	TRBJ2-2	TRBV9	TGTGCCAGCAGCCCACGCGGTCGGGACACCGGGGAGCTGTTTTTT	CASSPRGRDTGELFF
15	-	-	TRBJ2-3	TRBV5-8	TGTGCCAGCAGGCTGGCGGGGGCCCTCACAGATACGCAGTATTTT	CASRLAGALTDTQYF
13	TRBD1	-	TRBJ2-5	TRBV5-1	TGCGCCAGCAGGAGACAGGGACGGGAGACCCAGTACTTC	CASRRQGRETQYF